A single sample is the source of the 9 T cell receptor beta chains below, sequenced in a study of control samples from healthy donors and cancer patients. Clones were sequenced by immunoSEQ multiplex PCR, and TCRdb holds only the in-frame ones, with some missing. The repertoire holds more than 90,000 clones, around 89% seen once, with roughly 7.7% in the top ten. Sequenced input: blood. The source is a man aged 30-40 years in good health.

The gene calls are TRBV18 and TRBJ1-2; no clear D. Germline V gene lookup returns CDR1 KGHSH and CDR2 LQKENI. With 5 bases removed from V and 1 base from J, the gap between germline ends came to 11 bases. This CDR3 spans 14 amino acids. CDR3 nucleotide sequence: TGTGCCAGCTCAAAGGCAGACCTTAACTATGGCTACACCTTC. Its protein product is CASSKADLNYGYTF.

V and J are TRBV28 and TRBJ1-5; D ambiguous. With 4 bases removed from V and 0 bases from J, the gap between germline ends came to 10 bases. CDR1 is MDHEN, CDR2 SYDVKM, per germline. The CDR3 extends over 15 amino acids. CDR3 in DNA: TGTGCCAGCAGTTGGGAAGGGCCTAGCAATCAGCCCCAGCATTTT. Its translation is CASSWEGPSNQPQHF.

V is TRBV10-3 and J is TRBJ2-5, with D unclear. The CDR3 length is 13 residues. The ends were cut back, 2 bases at V and 4 bases at J, with 8 bases in the middle. The germline CDR1 and CDR2 sequences are ENHRY and SYGVKD. As DNA, the CDR3 is TGTGCCATCAGTGAGCGGACGCCAGAGACCCAGTACTTC. Translated, it gives CAISERTPETQYF.

J is TRBJ2-3 and V is TRBV18; the match to TRBD2 covers 10 bases. The CDR3 loop spans 18 amino acids. The ends lost 3 bases at V and 3 bases at J; junction bases unmatched: 12. Germline loops: CDR1 KGHSH, CDR2 LQKENI. DNA of the CDR3: TGTGCCAGCTCACCCGGCGGCCCCGGGACTAGCGTTACAGATACGCAGTATTTT. It encodes CASSPGGPGTSVTDTQYF.

The chain combines TRBV4-1 with TRBJ2-3, with D possibly being TRBD1 (5 bases). V dropped 0 bases and J dropped 0 bases, with 10 bases sitting between them. The CDR3 runs 16 residues. Per germline, CDR1 MGHRA and CDR2 YSYEKL. CDR3 nucleotide sequence: TGCGCCAGCAGCCAAGATGGGGCGGTTAGCACAGATACGCAGTATTTT. It encodes CASSQDGAVSTDTQYF.

CDR3 in amino acids: CASSLSAGETQYF. CDR3 nucleotides: TGTGCCAGCAGCTTATCAGCGGGAGAGACCCAGTACTTC. The chain combines TRBV7-8 with TRBJ2-5; the D gene is possibly TRBD2 (6 bases). CDR1 is SGHVS, CDR2 FQNEAQ, per germline. This CDR3 spans 13 amino acids. Between the trimmed V and J ends, which lost 2 bases and 4 bases, there was a span of 8 bases.

The chain joins TRBV10-2 to TRBJ1-2; unclear D gene. The V end lost 2 bases, the J end lost 3 bases, and 10 bases lay between the germline ends. There are 14 residues in the CDR3. Germline values: CDR1 WSHSY, CDR2 SAAADI. CDR3 nucleotide sequence: TGCGCCAGCAGTGAGCGGAACAGCTACTATGGCTACACCTTC. Amino acids: CASSERNSYYGYTF.

The CDR3 DNA is TGTGCCAGCGGGAGGGCGAACACCGGGGAGCTGTTTTTT. It is translated as CASGRANTGELFF. The chain links TRBV7-9 to TRBJ2-2; TRBD2 matches at 7 bases. The junction had 0 bases not matched to a gene; V was cut back by 8 bases and J by 0 bases. The CDR3 contains 13 residues. Looked up from germline, CDR1 is SEHNR and CDR2 is FQNEAQ (reference sequence).

The genes are TRBV28 and TRBJ2-4, with D perhaps TRBD1 or TRBD2 (5 bases each). The V end was cut by 6 bases, the J end by 5 bases, with 17 bases between. The CDR3 extends over 15 amino acids. Germline CDR1 MDHEN, CDR2 SYDVKM. The CDR3, as DNA: TGTGCCAGCAGCTCGGGACCTTTGGATCAAAACATTCAGTACTTC. It encodes CASSSGPLDQNIQYF.